The 7 T cell receptor beta chains below were found in one sample sequenced in a study of OX40 agonist ivuxolimab in advanced cancers. The repertoire was sequenced with immunoSEQ multiplex PCR; TCRdb's copy has only in-frame clones and lacks some. Among approximately 52,000 clones, 94% were seen once, and the ten largest hold roughly 12%. The material sequenced was CD4+ or CD8+ T cells sorted from blood, taken in a trial of the OX40 agonist ivuxolimab. The receptors shown here come from an adult with an advanced solid tumor such as melanoma, head and neck, liver or kidney cancer.

The genes are TRBV9 and TRBJ2-2, with 11 nucleotides matching TRBD2. This CDR3 is 18 amino acids long. From germline, CDR1 is SGDLS and CDR2 YYNGEE. V gave up 3 bases and J gave up 6 bases; unmatched junction bases: 13. This CDR3 is CASSDPVTSGSRAGELFF. DNA for the CDR3: TGTGCCAGCAGCGACCCCGTCACTAGCGGGAGTAGGGCCGGGGAGCTGTTTTTT.

The chain links TRBV21-1 to TRBJ1-2. TRBV21-1 is described as a pseudogene. This CDR3 contains 14 residues. CDR3 in amino acids: CASSKSGQLYGYTF. The CDR3 DNA is TGTGCCAGCAGCAAAAGTGGTCAACTCTATGGCTACACCTTC.

V and J are TRBV4-1 and TRBJ2-2; tentatively, D is TRBD1 (6 bases). The CDR3 totals 14 residues. V lost 3 bases and J 5 bases, leaving 10 bases between the germline ends. Germline loops: CDR1 MGHRA, CDR2 YSYEKL. The CDR3 nucleotides read TGCGCCAGCAGCCACTCCAGGGGAACCGGGGAGCTGTTTTTT. Amino acid sequence: CASSHSRGTGELFF.

The V gene is TRBV2, the J gene TRBJ1-4; D is possibly TRBD1 (6 bases). Germline values: CDR1 SNHLY, CDR2 FYNNEI. The CDR3 extends over 12 amino acids. V was shortened by 8 bases and J by 5 bases, with 9 bases between the two germline ends. The CDR3 loop reads CASGTRNEKLFF. CDR3 nucleotide sequence: TGTGCCAGCGGGACAAGAAATGAAAAACTGTTTTTT. Drawing the rest from reference TRBV2 and TRBJ1-4, the complete variable domain is EPEVTQTPSHQVTQMGQEVILRCVPISNHLYFYWYRQILGQKVEFLVSFYNNEISEKSEIFDDQFSVERPDGSNFTLKIRSTKLEDSAMYFCASGTRNEKLFFGSGTQLSVL.

The chain joins TRBV2 to TRBJ2-5; the match to TRBD1 covers 8 bases. The CDR3 sequence is 14 residues long. The J segment lost 1 base and the V segment lost 3 bases, leaving 1 base of the junction unmatched. Germline CDR1 SNHLY, CDR2 FYNNEI. The CDR3 coding sequence is TGTGCCAGCAGTGAGACAGGGGCCCAAGAGACCCAGTACTTC. Translation gives CASSETGAQETQYF. The whole variable domain, filled in from reference TRBV2 and TRBJ2-5, reads EPEVTQTPSHQVTQMGQEVILRCVPISNHLYFYWYRQILGQKVEFLVSFYNNEISEKSEIFDDQFSVERPDGSNFTLKIRSTKLEDSAMYFCASSETGAQETQYFGPGTRLLVL.

J is TRBJ1-2 and V is TRBV13; 9 bases are shared with TRBD1. The CDR3 sequence is 17 residues long. Germline V lookup: CDR1 PRHDT, CDR2 FYEKMQ (reference sequence). The V gene end was trimmed by 2 bases and the J gene end by 8 bases; junction bases not matched to a gene: 15. The chain's CDR3 is CASSLNRTGAVRKGYTF. The CDR3 coding sequence is TGTGCCAGCAGCTTAAACCGGACAGGGGCGGTCCGGAAGGGCTACACCTTC.

This clone is a singleton in its sample. This chain joins TRBV4-1 and TRBJ2-7, with D unresolved. The CDR3 length is 15 residues. The germline V and J ends were trimmed by 4 bases and 2 bases, with 15 bases remaining between them. Germline CDR1 and CDR2: MGHRA and YSYEKL. Here the CDR3 DNA reads TGCGCCAGCAGCCCCCAAGGGCAGGCGACCTACGAGCAGTACTTC. Translated: CASSPQGQATYEQYF.